This record covers a single T cell receptor beta chain. In the authors' methods: Researchers report that nucleated cell counts were estimated from reference gene primer amplification. TCRdb keeps only in-frame clones here, not all; method: immunoSEQ multiplex PCR. That table is the source of V, J and clone size, and D and trimming were worked out from the DNA. Of 250,000 to 350,000 clones in the sample, just over 90% were seen once. The data were obtained in a study of blood T cell repertoires in COVID-19. Study-level background: Nucleic acid was either cDNA or gDNA, and it came from T cells, B-cell-depleted T cells, or PBMCs.

CDR1 is SGHAT, CDR2 FQNNGV, per germline. The CDR3 contains 14 residues. The trim removed 5 bases at V and 5 bases at J, leaving 9 bases unmatched. The receptor was isolated from a woman between 25 and 40 years old with COVID-19, enrolled during active disease. The V gene is TRBV11-2, the J gene TRBJ2-7, with 7 bases that match TRBD2. Sequenced sample: peripheral blood. The CDR3 nucleotides read TGTGCCAGCAGCCAAGTACTAGCGTCCCACGAGCAGTACTTC. Translated, it gives CASSQVLASHEQYF.